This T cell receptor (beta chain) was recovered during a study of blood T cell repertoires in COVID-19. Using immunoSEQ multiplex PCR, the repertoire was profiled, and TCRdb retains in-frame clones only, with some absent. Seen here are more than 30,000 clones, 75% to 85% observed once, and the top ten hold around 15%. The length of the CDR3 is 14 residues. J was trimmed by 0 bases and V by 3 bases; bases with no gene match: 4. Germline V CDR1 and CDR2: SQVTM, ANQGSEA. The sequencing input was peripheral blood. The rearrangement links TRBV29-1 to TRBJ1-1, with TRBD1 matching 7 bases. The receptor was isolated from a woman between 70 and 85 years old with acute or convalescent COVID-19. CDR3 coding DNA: TGCAGCGTTGACCTCGACAGGGTGAACACTGAAGCTTTCTTT. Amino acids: CSVDLDRVNTEAFF.